This TCR beta chain derives from a study of STAT5B mutations in CD4+ large granular lymphocyte leukemia. Some clones are missing from TCRdb's copy, which holds only in-frame ones; the method was immunoSEQ multiplex PCR. The data hold 7,500 to 10,000 clones, with around 83% observed a single time. The V end was cut by 0 bases, the J end by 5 bases, with 25 bases between. The CDR3 extends over 19 amino acids. Germline loops: CDR1 MGHRA, CDR2 YSYEKL. Sample: PBMCs. The chain combines TRBV4-1 with TRBJ1-2; TRBD1 might be the D (5 bases). The clonotype comes from a man aged 60 to 69 with CD4+ T-cell large granular lymphocyte leukemia. The CDR3 loop is CASSQDRAGKVGLGYGYTF. CDR3 sequence (DNA): TGCGCCAGCAGCCAAGATAGGGCAGGGAAGGTTGGCCTTGGTTATGGCTACACCTTC.